The 11 T cell receptor beta chains below all came from one sample that was sequenced in a study of T cell responses to AZD1222 COVID-19 vaccine. The protocol was immunoSEQ multiplex PCR, while the TCRdb copy is restricted to in-frame clones and leaves out a portion. The repertoire includes approximately 140,000 clones, roughly 93% of them detected once, and 9% to 9.5% sits in the top ten. This specimen was peripheral blood, taken 28 days after the second AZD1222 dose. The receptors were gathered from an adult who received the AZD1222 COVID-19 vaccine.

The chain is built from TRBV10-3 and TRBJ2-1, with TRBD2 identical over 9 bases. CDR3 length equals 17 residues. Germline V gene lookup returns CDR1 ENHRY and CDR2 SYGVKD. J gave up 5 bases and V 0 bases, and 8 bases lay outside the gene matches. The CDR3 DNA reads as TGTGCCATCAGTGAGTCGAAAGGACTAGCGACTAACAATGAGCAGTTCTTC. It yields the protein CAISESKGLATNNEQFF.

V gene TRBV19 combines with J gene TRBJ1-4; TRBD1 might be the D (6 bases). The CDR3 has 16 amino acids. Germline values: CDR1 LNHDA, CDR2 SQIVND (reference sequence). V was cut by 0 bases and J by 5 bases, with 13 bases left in between. CDR3 residues: CASSIDPGQGNEKLFF. CDR3 nucleotides: TGTGCCAGTAGTATAGATCCCGGGCAGGGGAATGAAAAACTGTTTTTT.

This chain connects TRBV5-1 to TRBJ1-4; D uncertain. V lost 0 bases and J lost 5, with 5 bases in between. The V gene's germline CDR1 is SGHRS and CDR2 YFSETQ. This CDR3 comprises 13 residues. The CDR3 loop is CASSLGGNEKLFF. The CDR3 DNA follows: TGCGCCAGCAGCTTGGGCGGGAATGAAAAACTGTTTTTT.

This sequence joins TRBV13 and TRBJ1-5; no definite D call. V lost 4 bases and J lost 5, with 9 bases in between. The CDR3 runs 13 residues. Germline CDR1 reads PRHDT; CDR2 reads FYEKMQ (reference sequence). The chain's CDR3 is CASSSRQDQPQHF. The CDR3, as DNA: TGTGCCAGCAGCTCCCGACAAGATCAGCCCCAGCATTTT.

The chain combines TRBV21-1 with TRBJ2-7. TRBV21-1 is marked as a pseudogene. The CDR3 runs to 15 residues. The DNA of the CDR3 is TGTGCCAGCAGCAAAGAGGGATTAAGCTCCTACGAGCAGTACTTC. Its translation: CASSKEGLSSYEQYF.

V and J are TRBV12-3 or TRBV12-4 and TRBJ1-5; TRBD1 matches 8 bases. The CDR3 length is 12 residues. V trimming: 10 bases; J trimming: 11 bases; junction bases outside the gene matches: 10. The CDR3 region has the DNA TGTGCCACAGGACAGGGACACCTGTCCCAGCATTTT. Residues: CATGQGHLSQHF.

V is TRBV10-2 and J is TRBJ1-2, with D possibly matching TRBD1 (5 bases). The ends were cut back, 5 bases at V and 5 bases at J, with 15 bases in the middle. From germline, CDR1 is WSHSY and CDR2 SAAADI. The CDR3 is 14 amino acids. The CDR3 region has the DNA TGCGCCAGCAGTCCAGCCAGGGTGGTTTATGGCTACACCTTC. Translating gives CASSPARVVYGYTF.

The chain combines TRBV6-5 with TRBJ2-4, with D perhaps TRBD2 (6 bases). From germline, CDR1 is MNHEY and CDR2 SVGAGI. V lost 4 bases, J lost 7 bases, and 11 bases lay in between. The CDR3 has 13 residues. CDR3 bases: TGTGCCAGCAGTTCCCCCGGGGGTAACATTCAGTACTTC. Protein: CASSSPGGNIQYF.

The J gene is TRBJ1-1, the V gene TRBV20-1; no definite D call. With 7 bases removed from V and 5 bases from J, the gap between germline ends came to 11 bases. There are 11 residues in the CDR3. Germline values: CDR1 DFQATT, CDR2 SNEGSKA (reference sequence). DNA for the CDR3: TGCAGTGTCCCGACTGGAACTGAAGCTTTCTTT. Translated, it gives CSVPTGTEAFF.

This clone came up once. The V gene is TRBV9, the J gene TRBJ1-2; D gene ambiguous. The germline gives CDR1 SGDLS, CDR2 YYNGEE. This CDR3 is built from 16 residues. Trimming shortened V by 0 bases and J by 8 bases, and 20 bases separated the two germline ends. CDR3 nucleotides: TGTGCCAGCAGCGTAGCCCCGACGGGTACCCTAAGGGGCTACACCTTC. Amino acids: CASSVAPTGTLRGYTF.

The J gene is TRBJ1-3, the V gene TRBV7-2; possible D gene TRBD1, 5 bases. Germline loops: CDR1 SGHTA, CDR2 FQGNSA. This CDR3 comprises 15 residues. V gave up 5 bases and J gave up 7 bases, with 18 bases separating them. CDR3 sequence: CASSPIGGFGNTIYF. Here the CDR3 DNA reads TGTGCCAGCAGCCCTATCGGGGGTTTTGGGAACACCATATATTTT.